This record concerns one TCR beta chain sequence. Its antigen is not identified. This entry belongs to a study of T cells in Graves' hyperthyroidism and ophthalmopathy. Amplification targeted TCR beta CDR3 regions from RNA transcripts. HTBI primers drove first-round RT-PCR of the TCR CDR3. A single record per CDR3 protein comes from TCRdb applying MiXCR to the multiplex PCR reads. Here the sample spans 360,000 or so distinct CDR3 sequences, about a fifth being singletons. Study-level results: Blood shared most expanded thyroid clonotypes above 0.001.

Used for diagnoses were clinical symptoms, serum thyroxine and TRAb, thyroid ultrasound and orbital computed tomography. CDR3 length: 15 amino acids. The germline V gene has CDR1 MNHEY and CDR2 SVGAGI. Trimming cost V 0 bases and J 2 bases, with 10 bases left between them. The sample consisted of blood. This chain joins TRBV6-5 and TRBJ1-1, with a weak D call TRBD1 (6 bases). The TCR sequence derives from a young woman with Graves' hyperthyroidism. In nucleotides, the CDR3 is TGTGCCAGCAGTTACTCCACGGGACAAAACACTGAAGCTTTCTTT. As protein: CASSYSTGQNTEAFF.